The 32 T cell receptor beta chains below all came from one sample that was sequenced in a study of CD8 T cells in Susac syndrome. RNA, at about 0.45 to 1 ug, was reverse transcribed with random hexamers. Each CDR3 protein gets one entry after TCRdb re-called the immunoSEQ multiplex PCR reads with MiXCR. The table shows approximately 100,000 distinct CDR3 sequences, with about 93% occurring only once. What was sequenced was CD4+ T cells from PBMCs. These receptor sequences come from a human donor in good health.

The rearrangement uses TRBV20-1 and TRBJ2-4; D is perhaps TRBD1 or TRBD2 (6 bases each). Trimming stripped 5 bases from V and 0 bases from J, with 20 bases between. Germline assignment: CDR1 DFQATT and CDR2 SNEGSKA (reference sequence). The CDR3 consists of 17 residues. CDR3 in DNA: TGCAGTGCTGTCCCCCCGGGGGCCGACCTAGCCAAAAACATTCAGTACTTC. This gives the protein CSAVPPGADLAKNIQYF.

The rearrangement joins TRBV6-5 to TRBJ1-2; TRBD1 agrees at 7 bases. Germline V gene sequence: CDR1 MNHEY, CDR2 SVGAGI. The CDR3 covers 15 residues. V lost 5 bases, J lost 2 bases, and 8 bases stayed unmatched. CDR3: CASSGQLDRNYGYTF. CDR3 nucleotides: TGTGCCAGCAGTGGCCAGCTGGACAGGAACTATGGCTACACCTTC.

The chain links TRBV9 to TRBJ1-6, with TRBD1 identical over 10 bases. Trimming cost V 2 bases and J 10 bases; bases outside gene matches: 3. Germline V gene lookup returns CDR1 SGDLS and CDR2 YYNGEE. There are 14 residues in the CDR3. The CDR3 nucleotides read TGTGCCAGCAGCGTGACAGGGGGCGTGTCACCCCTCCACTTT. Residues: CASSVTGGVSPLHF.

The chain is built from TRBV2 and TRBJ1-5; a weak D match, TRBD1 (6 bases). Germline values: CDR1 SNHLY, CDR2 FYNNEI. This CDR3 region has 16 residues. Trimming removed 4 bases at V and 7 bases at J, with 20 bases between. Here the CDR3 DNA reads TGTGCCAGCAGTGGGCTCGGACAGAGGAACAGGCAGCCCCAGCATTTT. Its translation is CASSGLGQRNRQPQHF.

The V call is TRBV20-1, the J call TRBJ1-1, with D hard to call. From germline, CDR1 is DFQATT and CDR2 SNEGSKA (reference sequence). The CDR3 extends over 18 amino acids. V was clipped by 2 bases and J by 0 bases, with 22 bases between them. CDR3: CSARRPQAKSRMNTEAFF. CDR3 coding DNA: TGCAGTGCTAGAAGGCCCCAGGCAAAAAGTCGCATGAACACTGAAGCTTTCTTT.

The V gene is TRBV5-6, the J gene TRBJ2-7, with 8 bases matching TRBD2. The junction had 10 bases not matched to a gene; V was cut back by 5 bases and J by 3 bases. The length of the CDR3 is 15 residues. Germline V gives CDR1 SGHDT, CDR2 YYEEEE. CDR3 amino acids: CASRSSPGGHYEQYF. The CDR3 DNA reads TGTGCCAGCAGATCCTCCCCGGGGGGGCACTACGAGCAGTACTTC. The variable domain in full, completed from reference TRBV5-6 and TRBJ2-7, reads DAGVTQSPTHLIKTRGQQVTLRCSPKSGHDTVSWYQQALGQGPQFIFQYYEEEERQRGNFPDRFSGHQFPNYSSELNVNALLLGDSALYLCASRSSPGGHYEQYFGPGTRLTVT.

The chain couples TRBV9 to TRBJ2-3; D ambiguous. The CDR3 is 15 residues long. V was trimmed by 1 base and J by 2 bases, leaving 11 bases between them. Germline CDR1 is SGDLS and CDR2 is YYNGEE. The CDR3, as DNA: TGTGCCAGCAGCGTATGGGCAGAAAACACAGATACGCAGTATTTT. Translation gives CASSVWAENTDTQYF.

The chain recombines TRBV12-5 with TRBJ1-2, with D possibly TRBD1 on 6 matching bases. CDR1 and CDR2 from the germline V gene are LGHNT and FRNRAP. Trimming shortened V by 5 bases and J by 8 bases, and 15 bases separated the two germline ends. CDR3 length: 13 amino acids. CDR3 coding DNA: TGTGCTAGTGGTCCGAACCCAGGGGCCGGCTACACCTTC. Translating it yields CASGPNPGAGYTF.

The rearrangement links TRBV6-5 to TRBJ1-5; D call uncertain. CDR1 and CDR2 from the germline V gene are MNHEY and SVGAGI. CDR3 length equals 15 residues. Trimming took off 4 bases at V and 0 bases at J, with 10 bases between the two ends. For the CDR3, the DNA is TGTGCCAGCAGTTTCCGCGGGGATAGCAATCAGCCCCAGCATTTT. Its protein product is CASSFRGDSNQPQHF.

In its sample, this clonotype was seen once. The chain employs TRBV29-1 and TRBJ2-5; 10 positions agree with TRBD2. Germline CDR1 and CDR2: SQVTM and ANQGSEA. CDR3 size: 15 residues. V lost 2 bases to trimming and J lost 4 bases; unmatched junction nucleotides: 7. CDR3 sequence reads: CSVEFPGLALETQYF. Written as DNA, the CDR3 is TGCAGCGTTGAATTCCCGGGACTAGCGTTAGAGACCCAGTACTTC.

The chain uses TRBV28 and TRBJ1-4; D ambiguous. The CDR3 is 14 amino acids. CDR1 is MDHEN and CDR2 is SYDVKM in the germline V gene. Trimming took 6 bases from V and 5 from J, leaving 13 bases between them. The CDR3 DNA follows: TGTGCCAGCAGGTCGGCAGAGGCGAATGAAAAACTGTTTTTT. Translation: CASRSAEANEKLFF.

This clonotype has a single count. This chain joins TRBV4-3 and TRBJ1-2; TRBD1 agrees at 7 bases. This CDR3 is 14 amino acids long. With V trimmed by 0 bases and J by 4 bases, 2 bases remained unmatched. The V gene's germline CDR1 is LGHNA and CDR2 YSLEER. The CDR3 DNA follows: TGCGCCAGCAGCCAAGAACGGACAGGCTATGGCTACACCTTC. This sequence encodes CASSQERTGYGYTF.

As regards this clonotype: One junction end disagrees with the germline gene, perhaps due to a read error. V gene TRBV20-1 combines with J gene TRBJ1-1; TRBD1 agrees at 8 bases. There are 13 residues in the CDR3. The germline gives CDR1 DFQATT, CDR2 SNEGSKA (reference sequence). CDR3 in DNA: TGCAGTGCTGGAGACAGGGGGAACACTGAAGCTTTCTTT. Translated, it gives CSAGDRGNTEAFF.

The chain joins TRBV5-6 to TRBJ2-1; 8 bases align to TRBD2. Germline lookup yields CDR1 SGHDT and CDR2 YYEEEE. The CDR3 totals 15 residues. Trimming at V came to 4 bases and at J to 5 bases, leaving 8 bases not matched to a gene. This CDR3 reads CASSRLRGGDNEQFF. The CDR3 bases are TGTGCCAGCAGCCGTCTACGGGGGGGCGACAATGAGCAGTTCTTC.

This clonotype has just one count. This chain uses TRBV6-2 or TRBV6-3 with TRBJ2-1; D possibly corresponds to TRBD1 (6 bases). The CDR3 covers 15 residues. V lost 6 bases and J 2 bases, leaving 14 bases between the germline ends. CDR1 is MNHEY and CDR2 is SVGEGT in the germline V gene. In nucleotides, the CDR3 is TGTGCCAGCAGCCAGACAGGTTGGCCCTACAATGAGCAGTTCTTC. Residues: CASSQTGWPYNEQFF.

This chain joins TRBV12-3 or TRBV12-4 and TRBJ1-1; D unresolved. This CDR3 spans 15 amino acids. V shed 5 bases and J shed 1 base, with 14 bases lying between them. CDR3 DNA: TGTGCCAGCAGTCCCCGGTTAGACGGGAACACTGAAGCTTTCTTT. Protein product: CASSPRLDGNTEAFF.

The rearrangement joins TRBV14 to TRBJ1-2; D uncertain. The CDR3 length is 14 residues. Germline V CDR1 and CDR2: SGHDN, FVKESK. V lost 1 base and J lost 4, with 10 bases in between. Written as DNA, the CDR3 is TGTGCCAGCAGCCAAGTGTCCAGATCCTATGGCTACACCTTC. Translated, it gives CASSQVSRSYGYTF.

The genes are TRBV29-1 and TRBJ1-2, with 7 bases identical to TRBD1. J gave up 0 bases and V 7 bases, and 5 bases lay outside the gene matches. CDR1 and CDR2 (germline): SQVTM, ANQGSEA. The CDR3 is 13 residues long. As DNA, the CDR3 is TGCAGCGCCACGACAGGGTCTAACTATGGCTACACCTTC. Protein: CSATTGSNYGYTF.

This chain uses TRBV6-2 or TRBV6-3 with TRBJ1-5, with D hard to call. Trimming pared 4 bases from V and 1 base from J, leaving 11 bases between. The germline gives CDR1 MNHEY, CDR2 SVGEGT. The CDR3 contains 15 residues. The CDR3 DNA is TGTGCCAGCAGTTCTCTAAAAGGGAGCAATCAGCCCCAGCATTTT. Protein: CASSSLKGSNQPQHF.

This clonotype was recorded a few times. This chain connects TRBV12-3 or TRBV12-4 to TRBJ1-5; D ambiguous. The CDR3 has 13 residues. The ends were cut back, 3 bases at V and 2 bases at J, with 5 bases in the middle. For the CDR3, the DNA is TGTGCCAGCAGTTTCGAGGGCAATCAGCCCCAGCATTTT. This translates into CASSFEGNQPQHF.

The rearrangement joins TRBV7-2 to TRBJ1-5; perhaps TRBD1 as D (5 bases). The CDR3 covers 17 residues. Per the germline V gene, CDR1 is SGHTA and CDR2 is FQGNSA. The V gene lost 2 bases and the J gene lost 5 bases, with 19 bases spanning the gap. CDR3 bases: TGTGCCAGCAGCTTATACTCCGGGACGGCGAATTATCAGCCCCAGCATTTT. It translates to CASSLYSGTANYQPQHF.

The rearrangement links TRBV7-2 to TRBJ2-2, with a possible D match to TRBD1 (5 bases). This CDR3 contains 15 residues. Deletions cut 6 bases from V and 0 bases from J, with 11 bases between. From germline, CDR1 is SGHTA and CDR2 FQGNSA. Here the CDR3 reads CASRSGYPNTGELFF. In DNA form, the CDR3 reads TGTGCCAGCAGGTCAGGGTACCCGAACACCGGGGAGCTGTTTTTT.

The genes are TRBV12-3 or TRBV12-4 and TRBJ2-7; tentative D call: TRBD1 (5 bases). Trimming took off 6 bases at V and 3 bases at J, with 15 bases between the two ends. This CDR3 is built from 14 residues. CDR3 loop: CASSPLGQGYEQYF. CDR3 sequence (DNA): TGTGCCAGCAGCCCCCTTGGGCAGGGCTACGAGCAGTACTTC.

The V gene is TRBV6-5, the J gene TRBJ2-7; no clear D. This CDR3 is built from 15 residues. Germline V CDR1 and CDR2: MNHEY, SVGAGI. Between the trimmed V and J ends, which lost 2 bases and 6 bases, there was a span of 17 bases. In DNA, the CDR3 is TGTGCCAGCAGTTACGAGATTCGGACGGTCAGCGAGCAGTACTTC. This encodes CASSYEIRTVSEQYF.

The chain has TRBV3-1 and TRBJ1-5; 9 positions agree with TRBD1. After removal of 1 base from V and 4 bases from J, the junction contained 5 bases not matched to a gene. In germline, CDR1 is LGHDT, CDR2 YNNKEL (reference sequence). The CDR3 is 16 amino acids. The CDR3 protein is CASSQAGTGRNQPQHF. The CDR3 DNA follows: TGTGCCAGCAGCCAAGCGGGGACAGGGAGAAATCAGCCCCAGCATTTT.

The V call is TRBV7-2, the J call TRBJ1-1; no definite D call. This CDR3 contains 13 residues. The germline gives CDR1 SGHTA, CDR2 FQGNSA. Trimming removed 8 bases at V and 1 base at J, with 11 bases between. CDR3 in amino acids: CASLSRRNTEAFF. The CDR3, as DNA: TGTGCCAGCCTCTCAAGGAGGAACACTGAAGCTTTCTTT. Full variable domain (remainder filled in from reference TRBV7-2 and TRBJ1-1): GAGVSQSPSNKVTEKGKDVELRCDPISGHTALYWYRQSLGQGLEFLIYFQGNSAPDKSGLPSDRFSAERTGGSVSTLTIQRTQQEDSAVYLCASLSRRNTEAFFGQGTRLTVV.

The genes are TRBV19 and TRBJ1-2; possibly TRBD1 for D (5 bases). CDR1 is LNHDA, CDR2 SQIVND, per germline (reference sequence). CDR3 length: 14 residues. Trimming removed 6 bases at V and 2 bases at J, with 13 bases between. The CDR3: CASRGEVTNYGYTF. Here the CDR3 DNA reads TGTGCCAGTAGAGGGGAGGTAACGAACTATGGCTACACCTTC.

The J gene is TRBJ2-7, the V gene TRBV30, with D unresolved. Germline-derived CDR1 and CDR2 are GTSNPN and SVGIG (reference sequence). Between the trimmed V and J ends, which lost 0 bases and 2 bases, there was a span of 14 bases. The CDR3 sequence is 15 residues long. Here the CDR3 DNA reads TGTGCCTGGAGTGTAGGTCCAGGAAGAACCTACGAGCAGTACTTC. Its protein product is CAWSVGPGRTYEQYF.

This chain uses TRBV10-2 with TRBJ1-2; TRBD1 matches at 7 bases. Unmatched junction bases numbered 8, after V lost 2 bases and J lost 8 bases. CDR3 length: 14 residues. The germline gives CDR1 WSHSY, CDR2 SAAADI. CDR3 nucleotide sequence: TGCGCCAGCAGTGAGATTTTGACAGGGAAGGGCTACACCTTC. This gives the protein CASSEILTGKGYTF.

This chain connects TRBV23-1 to TRBJ1-3, with D perhaps TRBD1 (5 bases). TRBV23-1 is designated an ORF whose function remains uncertain. Trimming took off 9 bases at V and 0 bases at J, with 12 bases between the two ends. There are 14 residues in the CDR3. This chain's CDR3 is CARRRGNSGNTIYF. DNA of the CDR3: TGCGCCAGAAGAAGGGGTAACTCTGGAAACACCATATATTTT.

This chain connects TRBV20-1 to TRBJ2-1; TRBD1 matches at 7 bases. Germline V CDR1 and CDR2: DFQATT, SNEGSKA (reference sequence). The ends lost 0 bases at V and 0 bases at J; junction bases unmatched: 8. The CDR3 contains 17 residues. CDR3 residues: CSARETGQAGSYNEQFF. The CDR3 bases are TGCAGTGCTAGAGAGACAGGACAGGCCGGCTCCTACAATGAGCAGTTCTTC.

This clonotype was recorded once. J is TRBJ2-3 and V is TRBV23-1; 9 bases match TRBD2. TRBV23-1 is filed as an ORF, its function uncertain. This CDR3 is 16 amino acids long. With V trimmed by 0 bases and J by 8 bases, 9 bases remained unmatched. The DNA of the CDR3 is TGCGCCAGCAGTCAATCGGGGCTAGCGGGGCCGGGTACGCAGTATTTT. Amino acid sequence: CASSQSGLAGPGTQYF.